Given below is one T cell receptor beta chain in context. This CDR3 has 17 amino acids. Germline-derived CDR1 and CDR2 are SNHLY and FYNNEI. With 3 bases clipped from V and 2 bases from J, the junction kept 11 bases outside the gene matches. These data are taken from a study of blood T cell repertoires in COVID-19. Turning to the study itself: The United States, Italy and Spain supplied acute and convalescent COVID-19 samples. Nucleic acid was either cDNA or gDNA, and it came from T cells, B-cell-depleted T cells, or PBMCs.

Study processing details: Reference gene primers were amplified, and this amplification served to estimate nucleated cell counts. Here immunoSEQ multiplex PCR was the method, and the copy in TCRdb shows in-frame clones only, minus some. The DNA gave D and trimming, while V, J and clone size come from that table. The data contain more than 65,000 clones, roughly 79% of them singletons. The chain employs TRBV2 and TRBJ2-3, with TRBD2 identical over 7 bases. What was sequenced was peripheral blood. The sequence was obtained from a human donor in a cohort sampled during active COVID-19. CDR3 coding DNA: TGTGCCAGCAGTGACCTTTTATTTGCGGGAGCCACAGATACGCAGTATTTT. The encoded protein is CASSDLLFAGATDTQYF. The entire variable domain, with the rest obtained from reference TRBV2 and TRBJ2-3, is as follows: EPEVTQTPSHQVTQMGQEVILRCVPISNHLYFYWYRQILGQKVEFLVSFYNNEISEKSEIFDDQFSVERPDGSNFTLKIRSTKLEDSAMYFCASSDLLFAGATDTQYFGPGTRLTVL.